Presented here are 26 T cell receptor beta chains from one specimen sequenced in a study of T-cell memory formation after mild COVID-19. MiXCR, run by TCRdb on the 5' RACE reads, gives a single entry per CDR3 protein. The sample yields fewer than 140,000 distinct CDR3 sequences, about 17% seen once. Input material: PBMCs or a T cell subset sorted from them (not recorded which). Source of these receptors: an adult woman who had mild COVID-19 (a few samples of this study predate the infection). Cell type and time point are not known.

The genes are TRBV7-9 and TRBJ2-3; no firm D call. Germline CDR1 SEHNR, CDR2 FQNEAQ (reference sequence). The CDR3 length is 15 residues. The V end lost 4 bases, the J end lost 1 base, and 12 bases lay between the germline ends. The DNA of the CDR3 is TGTGCCAGCAGCTGGGTGTCCTCGCGCACAGATACGCAGTATTTT. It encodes CASSWVSSRTDTQYF.

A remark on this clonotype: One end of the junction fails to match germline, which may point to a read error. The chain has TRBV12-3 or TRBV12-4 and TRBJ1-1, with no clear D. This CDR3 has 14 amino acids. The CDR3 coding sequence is TGTGCCAGCAGTTTAAGCGGCCCCAACACTGAAGATTTCTTT. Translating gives CASSLSGPNTEDFF.

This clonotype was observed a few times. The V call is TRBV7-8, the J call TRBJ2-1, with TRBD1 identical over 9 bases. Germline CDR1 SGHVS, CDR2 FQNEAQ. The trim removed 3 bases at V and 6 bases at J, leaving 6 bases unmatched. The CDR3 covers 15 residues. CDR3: CASSFGTGTTNEQFF. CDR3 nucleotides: TGTGCCAGCAGCTTCGGGACAGGGACTACCAATGAGCAGTTCTTC. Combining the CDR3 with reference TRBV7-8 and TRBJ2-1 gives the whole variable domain GAGVSQSPRYKVAKRGQDVALRCDPISGHVSLFWYQQALGQGPEFLTYFQNEAQLDKSGLPSDRFFAERPEGSVSTLKIQRTQQEDSAVYLCASSFGTGTTNEQFFGPGTRLTVL.

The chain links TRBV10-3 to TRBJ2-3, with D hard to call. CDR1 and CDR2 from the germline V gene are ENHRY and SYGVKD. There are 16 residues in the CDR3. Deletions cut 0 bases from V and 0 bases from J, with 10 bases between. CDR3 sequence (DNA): TGTGCCATCAGTGAGTCCGGCCAAACTAGCACAGATACGCAGTATTTT. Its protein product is CAISESGQTSTDTQYF.

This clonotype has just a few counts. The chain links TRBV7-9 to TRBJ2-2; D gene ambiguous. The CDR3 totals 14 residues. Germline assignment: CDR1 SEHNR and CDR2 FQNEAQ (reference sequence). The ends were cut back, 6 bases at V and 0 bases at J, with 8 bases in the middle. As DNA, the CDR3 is TGTGCCAGCAGATATGACACGAACACCGGGGAGCTGTTTTTT. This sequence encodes CASRYDTNTGELFF.

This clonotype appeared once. The CDR3 is CASRRVQDYGYTF. The CDR3 DNA follows: TGCGCCAGCAGGAGGGTACAGGACTATGGCTACACCTTC. The V call is TRBV5-1, the J call TRBJ1-2, with a possible D match to TRBD1 (5 bases). The CDR3 loop spans 13 amino acids. Trimming cost V 5 bases and J 3 bases, with 11 bases left between them. Germline loops: CDR1 SGHRS, CDR2 YFSETQ. Full variable domain (outside the CDR3, taken from reference TRBV5-1 and TRBJ1-2): KAGVTQTPRYLIKTRGQQVTLSCSPISGHRSVSWYQQTPGQGLQFLFEYFSETQRNKGNFPGRFSGRQFSNSRSEMNVSTLELGDSALYLCASRRVQDYGYTFGSGTRLTVV.

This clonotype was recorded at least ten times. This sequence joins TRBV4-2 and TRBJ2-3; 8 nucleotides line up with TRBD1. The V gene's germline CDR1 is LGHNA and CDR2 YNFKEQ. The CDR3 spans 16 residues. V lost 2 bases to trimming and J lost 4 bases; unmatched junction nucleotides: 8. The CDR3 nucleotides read TGTGCCAGCAGCCAAAAGCTACAGGGGGACGCAGATACGCAGTATTTT. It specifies CASSQKLQGDADTQYF.

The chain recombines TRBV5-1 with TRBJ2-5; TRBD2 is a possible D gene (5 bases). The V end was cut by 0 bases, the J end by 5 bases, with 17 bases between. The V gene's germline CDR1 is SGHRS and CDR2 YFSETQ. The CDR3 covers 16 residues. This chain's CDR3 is CASSLAPGSELETQYF. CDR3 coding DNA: TGCGCCAGCAGCTTGGCCCCGGGATCGGAGCTGGAGACCCAGTACTTC.

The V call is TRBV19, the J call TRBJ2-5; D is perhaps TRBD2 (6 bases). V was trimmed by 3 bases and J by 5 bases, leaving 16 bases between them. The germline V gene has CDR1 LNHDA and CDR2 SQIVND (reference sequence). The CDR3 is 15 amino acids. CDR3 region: CASSIRTTPGETQYF. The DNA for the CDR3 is TGTGCCAGTAGTATTAGGACTACACCGGGTGAGACCCAGTACTTC. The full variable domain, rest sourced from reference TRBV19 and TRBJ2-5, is DGGITQSPKYLFRKEGQNVTLSCEQNLNHDAMYWYRQDPGQGLRLIYYSQIVNDFQKGDIAEGYSVSREKKESFPLTVTSAQKNPTAFYLCASSIRTTPGETQYFGPGTRLLVL.

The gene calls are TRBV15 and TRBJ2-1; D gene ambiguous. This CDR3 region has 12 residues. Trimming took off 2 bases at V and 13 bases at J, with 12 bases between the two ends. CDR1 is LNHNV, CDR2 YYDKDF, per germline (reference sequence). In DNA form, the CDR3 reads TGTGCCACCAGCAGATGGGGTCCCGCTCAGTTCTTC. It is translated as CATSRWGPAQFF.

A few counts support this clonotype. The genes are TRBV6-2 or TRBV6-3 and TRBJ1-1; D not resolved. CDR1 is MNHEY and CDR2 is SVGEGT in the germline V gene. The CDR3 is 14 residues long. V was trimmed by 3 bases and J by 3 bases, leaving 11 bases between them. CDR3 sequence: CASSYYSGDTEAFF. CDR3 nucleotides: TGTGCCAGCAGTTATTACAGTGGGGACACTGAAGCTTTCTTT.

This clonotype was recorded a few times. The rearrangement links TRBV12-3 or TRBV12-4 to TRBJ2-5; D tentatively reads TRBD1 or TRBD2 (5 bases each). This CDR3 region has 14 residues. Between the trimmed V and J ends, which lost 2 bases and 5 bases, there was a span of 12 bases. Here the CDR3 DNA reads TGTGCCAGCAGTTTACTTTTCAGGGAGGAGACCCAGTACTTC. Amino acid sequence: CASSLLFREETQYF.

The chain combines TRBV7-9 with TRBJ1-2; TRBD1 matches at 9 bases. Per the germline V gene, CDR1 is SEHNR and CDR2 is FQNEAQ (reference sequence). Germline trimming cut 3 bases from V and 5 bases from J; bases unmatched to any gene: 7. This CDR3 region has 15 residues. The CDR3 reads CASSFQAGTGYGYTF. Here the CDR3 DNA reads TGTGCCAGCAGCTTTCAAGCCGGGACAGGGTATGGCTACACCTTC.

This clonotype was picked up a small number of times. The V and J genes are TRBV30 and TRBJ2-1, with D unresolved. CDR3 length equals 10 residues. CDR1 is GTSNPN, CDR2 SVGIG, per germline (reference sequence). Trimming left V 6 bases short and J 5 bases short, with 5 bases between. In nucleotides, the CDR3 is TGTGCCTGCAATAACAATGAGCAGTTCTTC. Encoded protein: CACNNNEQFF.

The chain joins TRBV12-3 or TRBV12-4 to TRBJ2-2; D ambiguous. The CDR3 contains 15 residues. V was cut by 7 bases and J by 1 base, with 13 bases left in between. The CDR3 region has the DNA TGTGCCAGCATCAACCGGGCCGAGAACACCGGGGAGCTGTTTTTT. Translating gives CASINRAENTGELFF.

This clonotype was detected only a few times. The CDR3 DNA sequence: TGTGCCAGCAGAGACGTCGGGACAGTAGATGAAGCTTTCTTT. It is translated as CASRDVGTVDEAFF. The chain recombines TRBV5-4 with TRBJ1-1, with 7 bases lining up with TRBD1. The length of the CDR3 is 14 residues. V lost 5 bases and J lost 7; bases outside the gene matches: 11. Germline values: CDR1 SGHNT, CDR2 YYREEE (reference sequence).

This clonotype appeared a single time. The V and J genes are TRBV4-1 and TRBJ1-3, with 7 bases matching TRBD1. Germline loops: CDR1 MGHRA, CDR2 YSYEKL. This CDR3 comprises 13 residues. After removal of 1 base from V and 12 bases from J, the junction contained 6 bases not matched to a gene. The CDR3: CASSQGSTGLIYF. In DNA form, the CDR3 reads TGCGCCAGCAGCCAAGGGTCGACAGGGCTCATATATTTT.

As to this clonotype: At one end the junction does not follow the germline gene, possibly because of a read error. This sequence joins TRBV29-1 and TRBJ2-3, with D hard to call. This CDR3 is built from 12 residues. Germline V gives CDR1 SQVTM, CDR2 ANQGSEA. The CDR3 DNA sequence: TGCAGCATTGATTGGGGCACAGATACGCAGTATTTT. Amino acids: CSIDWGTDTQYF.

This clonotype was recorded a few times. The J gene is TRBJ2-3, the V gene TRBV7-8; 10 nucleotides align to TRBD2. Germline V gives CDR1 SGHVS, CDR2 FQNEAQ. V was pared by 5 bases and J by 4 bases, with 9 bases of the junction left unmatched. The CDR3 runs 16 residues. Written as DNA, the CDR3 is TGTGCCAGCAGCCCTTGGGCTAGCGGGAGCCCAGATACGCAGTATTTT. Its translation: CASSPWASGSPDTQYF. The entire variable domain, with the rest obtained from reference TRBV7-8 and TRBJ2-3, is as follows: GAGVSQSPRYKVAKRGQDVALRCDPISGHVSLFWYQQALGQGPEFLTYFQNEAQLDKSGLPSDRFFAERPEGSVSTLKIQRTQQEDSAVYLCASSPWASGSPDTQYFGPGTRLTVL.

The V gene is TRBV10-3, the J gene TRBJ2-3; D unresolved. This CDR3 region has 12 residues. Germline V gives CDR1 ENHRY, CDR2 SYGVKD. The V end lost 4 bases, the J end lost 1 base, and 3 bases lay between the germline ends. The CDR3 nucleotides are TGTGCCATCAGTGCCGGCACAGATACGCAGTATTTT. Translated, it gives CAISAGTDTQYF.

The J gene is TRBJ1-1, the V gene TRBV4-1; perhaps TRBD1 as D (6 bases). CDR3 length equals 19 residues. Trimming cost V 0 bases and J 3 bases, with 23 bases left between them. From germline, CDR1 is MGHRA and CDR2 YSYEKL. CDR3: CASSQDEYRTSAGDTEAFF. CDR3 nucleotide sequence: TGCGCCAGCAGCCAAGATGAATATCGGACTAGCGCAGGGGACACTGAAGCTTTCTTT.

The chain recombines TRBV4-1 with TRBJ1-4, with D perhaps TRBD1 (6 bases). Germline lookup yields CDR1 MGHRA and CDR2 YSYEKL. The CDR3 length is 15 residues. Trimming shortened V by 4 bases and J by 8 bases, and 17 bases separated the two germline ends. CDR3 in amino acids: CASSLFPGAEEKLFF. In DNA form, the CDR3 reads TGCGCCAGCAGCCTATTCCCGGGGGCAGAGGAAAAACTGTTTTTT.

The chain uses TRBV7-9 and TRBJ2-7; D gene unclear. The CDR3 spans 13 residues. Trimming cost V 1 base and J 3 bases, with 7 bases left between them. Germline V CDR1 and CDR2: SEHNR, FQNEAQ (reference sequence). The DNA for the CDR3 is TGTGCCAGCAGCTTAGGACTGAACTACGAGCAGTACTTC. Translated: CASSLGLNYEQYF.

For the CDR3, the DNA is TGCGCCAGCAGCCTTAGCGGGAGTTACAATGAGCAGTTCTTC. This sequence encodes CASSLSGSYNEQFF. The chain is built from TRBV5-1 and TRBJ2-1; 9 bases map to TRBD2. Germline V gene sequence: CDR1 SGHRS, CDR2 YFSETQ. The J segment lost 4 bases and the V segment lost 4 bases, leaving 3 bases of the junction unmatched. CDR3 size: 14 residues.

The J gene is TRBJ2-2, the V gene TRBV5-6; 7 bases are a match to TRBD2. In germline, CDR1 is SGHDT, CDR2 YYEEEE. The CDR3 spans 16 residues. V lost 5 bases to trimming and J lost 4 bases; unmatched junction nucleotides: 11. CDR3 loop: CASSFPGGSSTGELFF. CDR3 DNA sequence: TGTGCCAGCAGTTTTCCCGGGGGGTCGAGCACCGGGGAGCTGTTTTTT.

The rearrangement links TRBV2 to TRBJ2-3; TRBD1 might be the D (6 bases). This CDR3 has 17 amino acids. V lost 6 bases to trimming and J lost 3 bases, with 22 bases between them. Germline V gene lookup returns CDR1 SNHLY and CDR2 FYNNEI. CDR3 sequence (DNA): TGTGCCAGCAGCCGCCCTGGACAGAATTTTTTTACAGATACGCAGTATTTT. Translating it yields CASSRPGQNFFTDTQYF.